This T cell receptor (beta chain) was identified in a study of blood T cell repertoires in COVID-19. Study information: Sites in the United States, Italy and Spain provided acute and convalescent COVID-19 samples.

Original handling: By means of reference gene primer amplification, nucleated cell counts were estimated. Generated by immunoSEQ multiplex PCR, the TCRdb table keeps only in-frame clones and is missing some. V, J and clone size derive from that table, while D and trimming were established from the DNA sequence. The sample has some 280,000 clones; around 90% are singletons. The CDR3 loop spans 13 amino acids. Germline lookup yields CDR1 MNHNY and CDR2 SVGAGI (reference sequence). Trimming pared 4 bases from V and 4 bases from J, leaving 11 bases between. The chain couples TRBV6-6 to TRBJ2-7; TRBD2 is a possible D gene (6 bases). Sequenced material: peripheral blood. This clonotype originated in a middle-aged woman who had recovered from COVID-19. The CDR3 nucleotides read TGTGCCAGCAGTTCTGGACTAATGTACGAGCAGTACTTC. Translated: CASSSGLMYEQYF.